This TCR beta chain was sequenced during a study of T-cell memory formation after mild COVID-19. About the study: TCR clusters were mostly donor specific. Study results and limitations: In pre-infection memory, a portion of responding clones appeared, which suggested that cross-reactive memory joined.

This CDR3 is 12 amino acids long. Germline V CDR1 and CDR2: GTSNPN, SVGIG (reference sequence). V trimming: 7 bases; J trimming: 5 bases; junction bases outside the gene matches: 6. Remarks on this clonotype: Its antigen is currently unknown.

TCRdb independently ran MiXCR on the 5' RACE reads; one entry per CDR3 protein. The table has under 400,000 distinct CDR3 sequences, around a fifth seen once. This receptor was identified in an adult woman who had mild COVID-19 (a few samples of this study predate the infection). Cell type and time point are not known. Sequencing input: PBMCs or a T cell subset sorted from them (not recorded which). The chain employs TRBV30 and TRBJ1-2; 8 positions agree with TRBD1. The CDR3 DNA sequence: TGTGCCTCAGAACAGGGGGATTATGGCTACACCTTC. Translating gives CASEQGDYGYTF.